This TCR beta chain was captured in a study of monozygotic twins with inflammatory bowel disease (dated by TCRdb to the late 2010s). For the wider study: In total, around 28 monozygotic twin pairs made up the full study: 19 Danish pairs, all IBD-discordant, plus nine German pairs, of which four were IBD-concordant and five were IBD-discordant. The search for disease-associated traits relied mainly on comparing, within discordant pairs, IBD patients with their genetically identical healthy co-twins. Each individual had, on average, about 151 000 unique TCRalpha sequences and 181 000 unique TCRbeta sequences available for analysis.

A roughly 2.5 ml peripheral blood sample was drawn into PAXgene tubes per donor and stored at -80°C. Without any T cell sorting, total RNA was extracted from whole blood using the PAXgene blood miRNA kit on an automated QIAcube. Peripheral blood from monozygotic twin pairs concordant or discordant for inflammatory bowel disease was subjected to deep TCRalpha and TCRbeta repertoire profiling with unique molecular barcoding. Smoking habits were recorded for all twin pairs, and individuals were classified as current, former or never smokers. The receptor library was made with 5' RACE. Each TCR library was prepared from about 3,400 ng of total RNA. cDNA was synthesized with SMARTScribe reverse transcriptase in eight separate reactions per sample. During cDNA synthesis, unique molecular identifiers containing a 6-nucleotide sample barcode were introduced by template switching. TCRalpha and TCRbeta cDNA was amplified in two nested PCRs of approximately 17 and 9 cycles, and bead purification was carried out after each PCR. Before amplification, the cDNA was both treated with uracil DNA-glycosylase and purified with the QIAquick PCR purification kit. In the second PCR, Illumina TruSeq-compatible adapters and sample-specific barcodes were added. Library quality and concentration were assessed using TapeStation and Qubit, and approximately 5 ng of each library was pooled. Sequencing of the pooled libraries was done on an Illumina HiSeq2500 single-index Rapid Run using custom sequencing primers and 2 x 100 bp reads. Per the original workflow: MiGEC version 1.2.6 was used for UMI-based consensus assembly to correct PCR and sequencing errors. V(D)J alignment, clonotype assembly and CDR3 extraction were performed with MiXCR version 2.1.1. To normalise gene usage, clonotype sharing and MAIT/NKT TCR abundance, the top 1000, 10 000 and 20 000 clonotypes in each sample were analysed. Diversity was computed as the inverse Simpson index with the vegan R package after downsampling to 27 000 UMIs. Paired Mann-Whitney U tests were applied to discordant twin pairs, with Benjamini-Hochberg correction for multiple testing. Reads reprocessed by TCRdb are summarized as one entry per CDR3 protein sequence, and DNA is absent. The V and J calls come from TCRdb's annotation, not from the publication. The sample's own table lists about 300,000 distinct CDR3 sequences. The top ten constitute approximately 5.9% of the sample.

As to this clonotype: What this receptor recognizes is not known.

The CDR3, cysteine through phenylalanine, is 15 amino acids long. Nucleotide data are not available. Points the paper makes about the study in general: Repertoire similarity did not differ between concordant and discordant twins, possibly due to limited statistical power. Different T cell subtypes could not be distinguished in the analysis. TCRbeta repertoire diversity, by inverse Simpson index, was decreased in IBD patients compared with their healthy co-twins. Compared with healthy twins, IBD patients had fewer clonotypes in common with other individuals, a difference most pronounced in patients showing signs of disease activity. The results gave no support for a single strong signal or clonotype linked to IBD. Differing immunosuppressive treatments among patients may have added background noise and inter-individual variability to the repertoires.

Sequencing was performed on blood. This receptor was identified in a human donor with ulcerative colitis or Crohn's disease, or a healthy co-twin of an affected twin (not recorded which). The rearrangement combines TRBV12-3 or TRBV12-4 with TRBJ2-1; with no DNA, the TCRdb D assignment of TRBD1 cannot be verified. The CDR3 protein: CASSFGGGLRDEQFF.